A selection of T cell receptor beta chains follows, all from one sample in a study of regulatory T cells in long-lasting Graves disease. A single record per CDR3 protein comes from TCRdb applying MiXCR to the multiplex PCR reads. The sample lists about 430,000 distinct CDR3 sequences, approximately 15% occurring once. A further study also used this sample, focusing on T cells in Graves' hyperthyroidism and ophthalmopathy.

Sequenced material: peripheral blood mononuclear cells (PBMCs), taken at new diagnosis, from a patient treated with antithyroid drugs. Receptor source: a woman aged 40 to 49 with Graves disease. Both conserved end residues are part of each CDR3. A D gene is named only where the DNA matches it firmly. The size entry is marked missing in some rows and otherwise reads once, few, many or a size class.

>many|TRBV28|16|TRBD1|TRBJ2-6
CASSSQGQAGANVLTF
TGTGCCAGCAGTTCTCAGGGACAGGCTGGGGCCAACGTCCTGACTTTC
>many|TRBV2|17|NA|TRBJ2-3
CASSETAATRGPDTQYF
TGTGCCAGCAGTGAAACGGCAGCTACAAGGGGTCCAGATACGCAGTATTTT
>many|TRBV12-3/TRBV12-4|15|NA|TRBJ1-2
CASSPRLGFDYGYTF
TGTGCCAGCAGCCCGCGGCTAGGGTTCGACTATGGCTACACCTTC
>NA|TRBV14|15|TRBD2|TRBJ2-7
CASSLLSGTYYEQYF
TGTGCCAGCAGCCTCCTTAGCGGGACATACTACGAGCAGTACTTC
>NA|TRBV11-2|16|TRBD2|TRBJ2-5
CASSTLAGVGQETQYF
TGTGCCAGCAGCACTTTAGCGGGAGTGGGCCAAGAGACCCAGTACTTC
>NA|TRBV28|16|TRBD1|TRBJ1-4
CASSFGQGVLHEKLFF
TGTGCCAGCAGTTTTGGACAGGGCGTGTTGCATGAAAAACTGTTTTTT
>many|TRBV2|15|TRBD2|TRBJ2-3
CASRAGLAGVDTQYF
TGTGCCAGCAGGGCCGGACTAGCGGGAGTGGATACGCAGTATTTT
>many|TRBV28|15|TRBD1|TRBJ2-2
CASSPGQGAIGELFF
TGTGCCAGCAGTCCAGGACAGGGGGCGATCGGGGAGCTGTTTTTT
>NA|TRBV20-1|17|NA|TRBJ1-6
CSARAASGSSYNSPLHF
TGCAGTGCTAGAGCTGCGAGTGGGAGCTCCTATAATTCACCCCTCCACTTT
>many|TRBV12-3/TRBV12-4|16|TRBD1|TRBJ2-1
CASRSPGTGDFSEQFF
TGTGCCAGCAGGTCCCCCGGGACAGGGGATTTCTCTGAGCAGTTCTTC
>NA|TRBV4-1|21|NA|TRBJ2-3
CASSQDPGLPTVVSRLDTQYF
TGCGCCAGCAGCCAAGATCCGGGCCTACCTACCGTAGTTTCTCGCCTTGATACGCAGTATTTT
>once|TRBV27|15|TRBD1|TRBJ1-2
CASSLAAGGPYGYTF
TGTGCCAGCAGTTTAGCGGCAGGGGGCCCCTATGGCTACACCTTC
>few|TRBV4-1|12|NA|TRBJ2-4
CASSGRENIQYF
TGCGCCAGCAGCGGTAGAGAAAACATTCAGTACTTC
>many|TRBV28|17|NA|TRBJ2-7
CASSTDPREAGGYEQYF
TGTGCCAGCAGCACCGACCCCAGGGAAGCGGGCGGCTACGAGCAGTACTTC
>many|TRBV28|13|NA|TRBJ2-1
CASDPGPHNEQFF
TGTGCCAGCGACCCCGGGCCGCACAATGAGCAGTTCTTC
>NA|TRBV30|15|NA|TRBJ1-1
CAWSSPGALVLEAFF
TGTGCCTGGAGTTCTCCGGGAGCGCTAGTTCTTGAAGCTTTCTTT
>many|TRBV9|15|NA|TRBJ2-7
CASSPGPAGSYEQYF
TGTGCCAGCAGCCCGGGCCCTGCGGGTTCCTACGAGCAGTACTTC
>many|TRBV10-2|14|TRBD1|TRBJ1-1
CASIDPRGTWDAFF
TGCGCCAGCATCGACCCCAGGGGGACTTGGGACGCTTTCTTT
>NA|TRBV3-2|17|NA|TRBJ2-3
CASSQGGTGGCTDTQYF
TGTGCCAGCAGCCAAGGAGGGACAGGGGGCTGTACAGATACGCAGTATTTT
>many|TRBV7-8|14|NA|TRBJ2-5
CASTRSGWQETQYF
TGTGCCAGCACTCGATCAGGGTGGCAAGAGACCCAGTACTTC
>NA|TRBV28|15|TRBD1|TRBJ1-6
CASSLRGQGGSPLHF
TGTGCCAGCAGTTTAAGGGGACAGGGGGGCTCACCCCTCCACTTT
>NA|TRBV12-3/TRBV12-4|14|NA|TRBJ2-5
CASSQSQGKETQYF
TGTGCCAGCAGTCAATCCCAGGGGAAGGAGACCCAGTACTTC
>many|TRBV2|17|TRBD2|TRBJ2-1
CASSVASGMYLDNEQFF
TGTGCCAGCAGTGTGGCTAGCGGGATGTATCTGGACAATGAGCAGTTCTTC
>many|TRBV28|12|NA|TRBJ1-2
CASSGPGSGYTF
TGTGCCAGCAGTGGCCCCGGGTCTGGCTACACCTTC
>few|TRBV20-1|14|NA|TRBJ2-5
CSASFTGGGETQYF
TGCAGTGCGTCGTTTACAGGGGGAGGGGAGACCCAGTACTTC
>many|TRBV2|13|NA|TRBJ2-7
CASMGDRRYEQYF
TGTGCCAGCATGGGAGACAGACGGTACGAGCAGTACTTC
>many|TRBV9|15|NA|TRBJ1-6
CASSASGRDDSPLHF
TGTGCCAGCAGCGCCTCGGGGCGGGACGATTCACCCCTCCACTTT
>few|TRBV3-1|13|NA|TRBJ1-3
CANSRSPLNTIYF
TGTGCCAACAGCCGGAGCCCTCTAAACACCATATATTTT
>few|TRBV28|15|TRBD1|TRBJ1-6
CASSLDRGWNSPLHF
TGTGCCAGCAGTTTAGACAGGGGGTGGAATTCACCCCTCCACTTT
>few|TRBV29-1|14|TRBD2|TRBJ2-3
CSVGSSGSTDTQYF
TGCAGCGTGGGATCTAGCGGCAGCACAGATACGCAGTATTTT
>few|TRBV7-9|14|TRBD2|TRBJ2-1
CASSSGGGHNEQFF
TGTGCCAGCAGCTCCGGGGGGGGCCACAATGAGCAGTTCTTC
>many|TRBV6-1|14|TRBD2|TRBJ2-3
CASSRLAGTDTQYF
TGTGCCAGCAGCAGACTAGCAGGCACAGATACGCAGTATTTT
>few|TRBV5-1|14|TRBD1|TRBJ1-2
CASSRTGVDYGYTF
TGCGCCAGCAGTCGGACAGGGGTGGACTATGGCTACACCTTC
>many|TRBV24-1|18|TRBD2|TRBJ2-3
CATSDSPRTSGVTDTQYF
TGTGCCACCAGTGATTCCCCCCGGACTAGCGGGGTCACAGATACGCAGTATTTT
>NA|TRBV7-9|19|NA|TRBJ1-6
CASSLAGRTDPFFGSPLHF
TGTGCCAGCAGCTTAGCCGGCCGGACGGACCCTTTCTTTGGTTCACCCCTCCACTTT
>many|TRBV27|15|NA|TRBJ1-2
CASSLFTDGRDGYTF
TGTGCCAGCAGTTTATTCACAGATGGTAGGGATGGCTACACCTTC
>many|TRBV9|14|TRBD1|TRBJ2-5
CASSPGTVQETQYF
TGTGCCAGCAGCCCTGGGACAGTCCAAGAAACCCAGTACTTC
>many|TRBV6-2/TRBV6-3|12|TRBD1|TRBJ2-1
CASNRGYNEQFF
TGTGCCAGCAACAGGGGCTACAATGAGCAGTTCTTC
>NA|TRBV30|13|TRBD1|TRBJ1-5
CAWCEGAGQPQHF
TGTGCCTGGTGCGAGGGGGCTGGGCAGCCCCAGCATTTT
>many|TRBV28|14|TRBD1|TRBJ2-3
CASNLDRSTDTQYF
TGTGCCAGCAACTTGGACAGGAGCACAGATACGCAGTATTTT
>many|TRBV18|15|TRBD2|TRBJ2-7
CASSPRVAGAYEQYF
TGTGCCAGCTCACCACGGGTAGCGGGAGCCTACGAGCAGTACTTC
>many|TRBV6-2/TRBV6-3|13|NA|TRBJ2-7
CASRGQGVIEQYF
TGTGCCAGCAGAGGCCAGGGTGTGATCGAGCAGTACTTC
>few|TRBV4-1|17|TRBD2|TRBJ2-3
CASSQHRLAGSTDTQYF
TGCGCCAGCAGCCAACACAGACTAGCGGGAAGCACAGATACGCAGTATTTT
>few|TRBV28|12|NA|TRBJ1-5
CASKQGSQPQHF
TGTGCCAGCAAACAGGGTAGTCAGCCCCAGCATTTT
>NA|TRBV6-1|15|NA|TRBJ2-1
CASSGSGEAHNEQFF
TGTGCCAGCAGTGGATCAGGGGAGGCCCACAATGAGCAGTTCTTC
>many|TRBV28|13|NA|TRBJ1-2
CASESDSLYGYTF
TGTGCCAGCGAATCGGACAGCCTCTATGGCTACACCTTC
>NA|TRBV7-6|12|NA|TRBJ1-4
CASSSGREKLFF
TGTGCCAGCAGCTCCGGACGTGAAAAACTGTTTTTT
>many|TRBV3-1|15|NA|TRBJ2-4
CASSQLGGAENIQYF
TGTGCCAGCAGCCAACTGGGGGGGGCCGAAAACATTCAGTACTTC
>many|TRBV3-1|18|TRBD1|TRBJ2-2
CASSQGLVGQGGSGELFF
TGTGCCAGCAGCCAAGGATTAGTGGGACAGGGGGGGTCCGGGGAGCTGTTTTTT
>many|TRBV14|13|NA|TRBJ1-1
CASSQDRAGGAFF
TGTGCCAGCAGCCAAGATAGGGCTGGTGGAGCTTTCTTT
>NA|TRBV6-2/TRBV6-3|15|TRBD1|TRBJ2-1
CASSFDRGHYNEQFF
TGTGCCAGCAGTTTCGACAGGGGCCACTACAATGAGCAGTTCTTC
>NA|TRBV27|15|TRBD2|TRBJ2-2
CASSQLSGSTGELFF
TGTGCCAGCAGTCAACTTAGCGGGAGCACCGGGGAGCTGTTTTTT
>NA|TRBV24-1|12|NA|TRBJ2-1
CATSIGYNEQFF
TGTGCCACCAGCATAGGGTACAATGAGCAGTTCTTC
>few|TRBV2|15|NA|TRBJ1-2
CASSLLGEGRYGYTF
TGTGCCAGCAGCCTTTTAGGGGAGGGGCGCTATGGCTACACCTTC
>few|TRBV13|18|TRBD2|TRBJ2-1
CASSPTPGLAGGKWEQFF
TGTGCCAGCAGCCCGACCCCGGGACTAGCGGGAGGTAAATGGGAGCAGTTCTTC
>NA|TRBV7-6|15|NA|TRBJ2-3
CASSEVPGAGDTQYF
TGTGCCAGCAGCGAAGTCCCGGGGGCGGGAGATACGCAGTATTTT
>many|TRBV7-2|13|NA|TRBJ2-2
CASSSPMSGELFF
TGTGCCAGCAGCTCCCCCATGTCCGGGGAGCTGTTTTTT
>many|TRBV30|12|NA|TRBJ2-3
CAWLGMGSTQYF
TGTGCCTGGCTAGGAATGGGGAGTACGCAGTATTTT
>NA|TRBV24-1|13|NA|TRBJ1-4
CATSERHGEKLFF
TGTGCCACCAGTGAACGCCACGGTGAAAAACTGTTTTTT
>many|TRBV7-6|18|TRBD2|TRBJ2-1
CASSLSMVAGGPFNEQFF
TGTGCCAGCAGCTTAAGTATGGTAGCGGGAGGGCCTTTCAATGAGCAGTTCTTC